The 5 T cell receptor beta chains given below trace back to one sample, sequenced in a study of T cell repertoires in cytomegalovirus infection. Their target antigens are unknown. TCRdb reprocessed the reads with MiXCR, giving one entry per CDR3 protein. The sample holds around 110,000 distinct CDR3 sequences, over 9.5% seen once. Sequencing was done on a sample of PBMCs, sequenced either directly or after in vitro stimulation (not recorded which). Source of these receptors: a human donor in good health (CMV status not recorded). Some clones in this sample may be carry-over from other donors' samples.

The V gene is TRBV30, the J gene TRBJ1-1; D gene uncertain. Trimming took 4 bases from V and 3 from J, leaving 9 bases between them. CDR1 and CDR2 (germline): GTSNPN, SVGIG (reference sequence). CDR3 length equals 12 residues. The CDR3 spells CAWTLRDTEAFF. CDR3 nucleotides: TGTGCCTGGACCCTTCGGGACACTGAAGCTTTCTTT.

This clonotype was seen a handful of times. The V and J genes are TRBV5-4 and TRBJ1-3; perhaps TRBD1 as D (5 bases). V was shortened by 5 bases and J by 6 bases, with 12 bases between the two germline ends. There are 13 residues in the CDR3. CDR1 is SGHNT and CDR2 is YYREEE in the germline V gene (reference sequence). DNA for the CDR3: TGTGCCAGCAGTGGGACTCCCGCAAACACCATATATTTT. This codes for CASSGTPANTIYF.

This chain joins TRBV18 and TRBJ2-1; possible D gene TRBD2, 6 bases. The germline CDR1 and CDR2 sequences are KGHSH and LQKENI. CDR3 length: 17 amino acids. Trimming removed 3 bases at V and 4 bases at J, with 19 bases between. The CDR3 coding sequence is TGTGCCAGCTCACCTAACCCTGTCTCAGGGACTTACAATGAGCAGTTCTTC. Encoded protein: CASSPNPVSGTYNEQFF.

The CDR3 is CSARRGHPTNYGYTF. The DNA of the CDR3 is TGCAGTGCTAGAAGGGGCCATCCGACTAACTATGGCTACACCTTC. The chain links TRBV20-1 to TRBJ1-2, with TRBD1 as a possible D gene (5 bases). CDR1 and CDR2 (germline): DFQATT, SNEGSKA (reference sequence). Deletions cut 2 bases from V and 0 bases from J, with 13 bases between. The CDR3 has 15 amino acids.

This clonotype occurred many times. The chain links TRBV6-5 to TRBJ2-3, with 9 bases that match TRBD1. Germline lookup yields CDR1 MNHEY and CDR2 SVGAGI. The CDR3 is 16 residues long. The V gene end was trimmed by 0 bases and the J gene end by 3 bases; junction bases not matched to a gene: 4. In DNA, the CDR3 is TGTGCCAGCAGTTACTCGATCGGGACAGGGACAGATACGCAGTATTTT. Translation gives CASSYSIGTGTDTQYF.